Given below is one T cell receptor beta chain in context. What it binds is not known. Repertoires were generated with immunoSEQ multiplex PCR, while TCRdb's copy carries only in-frame clones and drops some. Of about 150,000 clones in the sample, under 95% were seen once. The sample belongs to a study of T cell responses to AZD1222 COVID-19 vaccine. About the research overall: Pooled together were second doses at about 4 or about 12 weeks.

The study's findings and limits: Mostly white British, mostly female donors; authors suggested clonal diversity may be underestimated. The span of vaccine-associated CD4 TCRs extended across spike, with dominance at 160-218 and 743-854.

Germline V gives CDR1 SGDLS, CDR2 YYNGEE. V lost 5 bases, J lost 6 bases, and 7 bases lay in between. The CDR3 covers 11 residues. The material sequenced was peripheral blood, taken on day 0 of AZD1222 vaccination. The TCR was taken from an adult in good health. The chain joins TRBV9 to TRBJ2-3; either TRBD1 or TRBD2 may fit D (5 bases each). CDR3 DNA sequence: TGTGCCAGCAGGGGGACGGATACGCAGTATTTT. It codes for CASRGTDTQYF.